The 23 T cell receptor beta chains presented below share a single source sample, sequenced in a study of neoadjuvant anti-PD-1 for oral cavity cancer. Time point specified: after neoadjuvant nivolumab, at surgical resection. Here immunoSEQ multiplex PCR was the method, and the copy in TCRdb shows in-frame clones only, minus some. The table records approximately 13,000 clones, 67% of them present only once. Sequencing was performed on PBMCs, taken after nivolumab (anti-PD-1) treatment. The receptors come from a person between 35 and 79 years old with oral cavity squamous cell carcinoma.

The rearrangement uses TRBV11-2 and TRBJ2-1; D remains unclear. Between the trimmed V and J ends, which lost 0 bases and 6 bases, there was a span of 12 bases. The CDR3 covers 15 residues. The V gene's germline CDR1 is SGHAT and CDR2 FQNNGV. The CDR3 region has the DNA TGTGCCAGCAGCTTAGAGGGCAGAACTGGCAATGAGCAGTTCTTC. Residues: CASSLEGRTGNEQFF.

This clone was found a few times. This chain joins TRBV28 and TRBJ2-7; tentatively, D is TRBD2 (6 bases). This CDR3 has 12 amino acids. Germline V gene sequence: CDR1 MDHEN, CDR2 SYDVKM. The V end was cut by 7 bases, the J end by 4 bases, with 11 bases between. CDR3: CASTLAGYEQYF. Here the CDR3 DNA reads TGTGCCAGCACGCTGGCGGGATACGAGCAGTACTTC.

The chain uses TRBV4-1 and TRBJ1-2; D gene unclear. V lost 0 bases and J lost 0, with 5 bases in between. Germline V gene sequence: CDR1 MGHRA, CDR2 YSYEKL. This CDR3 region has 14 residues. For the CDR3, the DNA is TGCGCCAGCAGCCAAGAATCAACTAACTATGGCTACACCTTC. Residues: CASSQESTNYGYTF.

The CDR3 protein is CASSLRATTQTGELFF. In DNA, the CDR3 is TGTGCCAGCAGTTTACGCGCGACCACCCAAACCGGGGAGCTGTTTTTT. The rearrangement joins TRBV27 to TRBJ2-2, with D unresolved. V was pared by 2 bases and J by 5 bases, with 15 bases between. The CDR3 spans 16 residues. Germline lookup yields CDR1 MNHEY and CDR2 SMNVEV (reference sequence).

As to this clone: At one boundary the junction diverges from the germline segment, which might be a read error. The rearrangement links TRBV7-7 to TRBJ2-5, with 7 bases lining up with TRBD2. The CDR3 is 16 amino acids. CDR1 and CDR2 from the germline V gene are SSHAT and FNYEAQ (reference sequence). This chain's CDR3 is CASSSSGGRGQETQYF. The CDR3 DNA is TGTGCTAGCAGCTCGAGTGGCGGGAGAGGACAAGAGACCCAGTACTTC.

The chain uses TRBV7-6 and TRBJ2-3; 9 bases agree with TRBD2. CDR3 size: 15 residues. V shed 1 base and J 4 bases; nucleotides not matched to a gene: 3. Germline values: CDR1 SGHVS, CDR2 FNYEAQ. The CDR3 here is CASSLGGLAADTQYF. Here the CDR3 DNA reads TGTGCCAGCAGCTTAGGGGGACTAGCCGCAGATACGCAGTATTTT. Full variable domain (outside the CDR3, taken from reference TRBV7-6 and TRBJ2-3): GAGVSQSPRYKVTKRGQDVALRCDPISGHVSLYWYRQALGQGPEFLTYFNYEAQQDKSGLPNDRFSAERPEGSISTLTIQRTEQRDSAMYRCASSLGGLAADTQYFGPGTRLTVL.

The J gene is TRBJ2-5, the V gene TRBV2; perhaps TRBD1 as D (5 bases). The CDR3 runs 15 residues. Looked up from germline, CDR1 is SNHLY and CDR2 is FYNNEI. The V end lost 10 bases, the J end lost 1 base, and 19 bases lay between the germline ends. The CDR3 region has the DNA TGTGCCACCGACCCCTCAGGGTTGGGCCAAGAGACCCAGTACTTC. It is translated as CATDPSGLGQETQYF. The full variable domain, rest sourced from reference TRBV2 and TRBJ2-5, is EPEVTQTPSHQVTQMGQEVILRCVPISNHLYFYWYRQILGQKVEFLVSFYNNEISEKSEIFDDQFSVERPDGSNFTLKIRSTKLEDSAMYFCATDPSGLGQETQYFGPGTRLLVL.

The CDR3 DNA follows: TGTGCCTGGAGTTGGCATAGCAATCAGCCCCAGCATTTT. This codes for CAWSWHSNQPQHF. V gene TRBV30 combines with J gene TRBJ1-5; D is ambiguous. Germline V gene sequence: CDR1 GTSNPN, CDR2 SVGIG (reference sequence). Between the trimmed V and J ends, which lost 2 bases and 0 bases, there was a span of 5 bases. The CDR3 length is 13 residues.

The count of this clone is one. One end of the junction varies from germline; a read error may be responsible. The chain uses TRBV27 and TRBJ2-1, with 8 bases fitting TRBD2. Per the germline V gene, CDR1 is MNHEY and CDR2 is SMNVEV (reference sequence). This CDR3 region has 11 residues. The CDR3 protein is CASAAAGGSVF. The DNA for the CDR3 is TGTGCCAGCGCTGCGGCGGGGGGCTCAGTCTTC.

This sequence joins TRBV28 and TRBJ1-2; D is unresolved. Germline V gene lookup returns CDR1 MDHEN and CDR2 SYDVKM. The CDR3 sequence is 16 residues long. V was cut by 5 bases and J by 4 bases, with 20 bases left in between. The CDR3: CASSPFGNSEGYGYTF. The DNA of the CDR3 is TGTGCCAGCAGTCCATTCGGGAACTCAGAGGGCTATGGCTACACCTTC.

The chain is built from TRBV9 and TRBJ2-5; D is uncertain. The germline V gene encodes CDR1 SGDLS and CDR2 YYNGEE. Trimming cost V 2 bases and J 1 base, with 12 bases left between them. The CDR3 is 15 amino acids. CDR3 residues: CASSVGRNGQETQYF. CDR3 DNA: TGTGCCAGCAGCGTCGGCAGGAATGGCCAAGAGACCCAGTACTTC. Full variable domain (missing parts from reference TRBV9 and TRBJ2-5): DSGVTQTPKHLITATGQRVTLRCSPRSGDLSVYWYQQSLDQGLQFLIQYYNGEERAKGNILERFSAQQFPDLHSELNLSSLELGDSALYFCASSVGRNGQETQYFGPGTRLLVL.

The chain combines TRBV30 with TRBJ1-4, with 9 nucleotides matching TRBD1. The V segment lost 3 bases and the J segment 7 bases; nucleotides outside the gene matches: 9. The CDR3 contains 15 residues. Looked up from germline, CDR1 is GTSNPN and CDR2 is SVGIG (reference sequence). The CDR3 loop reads CAWRGTGTRGEKLFF. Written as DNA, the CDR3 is TGTGCCTGGAGGGGGACAGGGACGAGGGGTGAAAAACTGTTTTTT.

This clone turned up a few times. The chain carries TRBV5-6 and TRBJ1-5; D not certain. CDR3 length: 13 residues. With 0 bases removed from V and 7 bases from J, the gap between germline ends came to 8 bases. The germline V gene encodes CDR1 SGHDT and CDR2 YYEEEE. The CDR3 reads CASSLGQYQPQHF. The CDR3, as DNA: TGTGCCAGCAGCTTGGGGCAGTACCAGCCCCAGCATTTT.

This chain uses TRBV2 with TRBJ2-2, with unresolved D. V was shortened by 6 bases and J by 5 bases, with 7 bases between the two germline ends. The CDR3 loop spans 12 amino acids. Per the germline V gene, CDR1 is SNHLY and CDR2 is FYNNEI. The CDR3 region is CASRGETGELFF. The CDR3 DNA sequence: TGTGCCAGCAGAGGAGAGACCGGGGAGCTGTTTTTT. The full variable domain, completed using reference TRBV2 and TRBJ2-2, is EPEVTQTPSHQVTQMGQEVILRCVPISNHLYFYWYRQILGQKVEFLVSFYNNEISEKSEIFDDQFSVERPDGSNFTLKIRSTKLEDSAMYFCASRGETGELFFGEGSRLTVL.

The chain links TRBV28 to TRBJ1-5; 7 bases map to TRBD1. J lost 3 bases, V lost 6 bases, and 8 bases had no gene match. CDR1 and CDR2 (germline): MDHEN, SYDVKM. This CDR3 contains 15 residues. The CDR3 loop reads CASRSGQRNNQPQHF. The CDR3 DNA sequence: TGTGCCAGCAGGTCGGGACAGCGAAACAATCAGCCCCAGCATTTT.

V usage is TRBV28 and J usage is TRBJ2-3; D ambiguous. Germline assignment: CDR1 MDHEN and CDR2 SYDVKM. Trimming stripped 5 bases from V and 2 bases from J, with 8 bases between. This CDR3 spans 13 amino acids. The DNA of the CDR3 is TGTGCCAGCAGTCTCACTTCCACAGATACGCAGTATTTT. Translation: CASSLTSTDTQYF.

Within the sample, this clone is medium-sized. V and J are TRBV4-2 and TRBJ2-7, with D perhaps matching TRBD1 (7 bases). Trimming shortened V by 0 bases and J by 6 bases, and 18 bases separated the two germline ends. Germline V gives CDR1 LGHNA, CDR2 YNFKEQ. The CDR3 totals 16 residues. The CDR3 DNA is TGTGCCAGCAGCCAAGAACTCGGTACAGGGGAGGTCGAGCAGTACTTC. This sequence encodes CASSQELGTGEVEQYF.

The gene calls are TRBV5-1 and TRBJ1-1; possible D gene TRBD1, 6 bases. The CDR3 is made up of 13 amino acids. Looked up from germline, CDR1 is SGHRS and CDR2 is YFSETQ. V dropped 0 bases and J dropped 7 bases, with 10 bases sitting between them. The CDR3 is CASSLAGGGEAFF. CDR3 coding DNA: TGCGCCAGCAGCTTGGCCGGGGGCGGTGAAGCTTTCTTT. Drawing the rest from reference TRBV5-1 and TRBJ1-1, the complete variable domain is KAGVTQTPRYLIKTRGQQVTLSCSPISGHRSVSWYQQTPGQGLQFLFEYFSETQRNKGNFPGRFSGRQFSNSRSEMNVSTLELGDSALYLCASSLAGGGEAFFGQGTRLTVV.

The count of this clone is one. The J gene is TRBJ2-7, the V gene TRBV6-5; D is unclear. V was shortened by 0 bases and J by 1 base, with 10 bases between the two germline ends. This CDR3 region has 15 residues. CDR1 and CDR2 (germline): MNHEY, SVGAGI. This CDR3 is CASSYSADGSYEQYF. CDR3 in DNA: TGTGCCAGCAGTTACTCTGCGGACGGTTCCTACGAGCAGTACTTC.

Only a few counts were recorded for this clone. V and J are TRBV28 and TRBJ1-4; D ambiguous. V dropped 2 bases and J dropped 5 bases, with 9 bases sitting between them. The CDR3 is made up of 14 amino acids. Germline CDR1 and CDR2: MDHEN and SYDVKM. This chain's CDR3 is CASSLGRTNEKLFF. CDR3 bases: TGTGCCAGCAGTTTAGGGCGGACCAATGAAAAACTGTTTTTT.

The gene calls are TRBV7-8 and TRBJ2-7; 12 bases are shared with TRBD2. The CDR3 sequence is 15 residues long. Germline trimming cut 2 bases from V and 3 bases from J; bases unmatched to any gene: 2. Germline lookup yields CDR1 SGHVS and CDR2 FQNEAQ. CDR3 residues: CASSLQTSGSYEQYF. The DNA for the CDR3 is TGTGCCAGCAGCTTACAGACTAGCGGGAGCTACGAGCAGTACTTC. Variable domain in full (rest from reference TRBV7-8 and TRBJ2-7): GAGVSQSPRYKVAKRGQDVALRCDPISGHVSLFWYQQALGQGPEFLTYFQNEAQLDKSGLPSDRFFAERPEGSVSTLKIQRTQQEDSAVYLCASSLQTSGSYEQYFGPGTRLTVT.

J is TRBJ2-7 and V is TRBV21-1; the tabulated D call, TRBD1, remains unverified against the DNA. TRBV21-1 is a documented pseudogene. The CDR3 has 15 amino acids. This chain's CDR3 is CASSKRVNRGGEQYF. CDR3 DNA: TGTGCCAGCAGCAAACGGGTGAACAGGGGTGGCGAGCAGTACTTC.

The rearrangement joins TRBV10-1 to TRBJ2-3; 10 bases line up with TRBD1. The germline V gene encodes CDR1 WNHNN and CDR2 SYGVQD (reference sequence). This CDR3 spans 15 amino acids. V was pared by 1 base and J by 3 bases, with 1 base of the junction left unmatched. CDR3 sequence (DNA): TGCGCCAGCAGTGAGTTGGGACAGGGGACAGATACGCAGTATTTT. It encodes CASSELGQGTDTQYF.